This T cell receptor beta chain was retrieved from a study of blood T cell repertoires in COVID-19. As for the study in general: Donors in the United States, Italy and Spain gave samples during acute or convalescent COVID-19. Sources were T cells, B-cell-depleted T cells, or PBMCs; the material itself was cDNA or gDNA.

How the authors handled the data: Amplified reference gene primers provided the basis for estimating nucleated cell counts. The table came from immunoSEQ multiplex PCR; TCRdb's copy has only in-frame clones and leaves some out. V and J calls and clone size come straight from that table; D and trimming were deduced from the DNA. The sample has roughly 68,000 clones, approximately 87% seen once; the top ten hold roughly 20%. This CDR3 has 13 amino acids. V was clipped by 6 bases and J by 7 bases, with 17 bases between them. CDR1 is SGHDT, CDR2 YYEEEE, per germline. The sequenced sample was peripheral blood. The V and J genes are TRBV5-6 and TRBJ2-7; the D gene is possibly TRBD2 (6 bases). The clonotype comes from a woman older than 75 with acute or convalescent COVID-19. CDR3 sequence: CASTPASRGEQYF. The DNA of the CDR3 is TGTGCCAGCACCCCGGCGAGTCGGGGGGAGCAGTACTTC.